A selection of T cell receptor beta chains follows, all from one sample in a study of blood T cell repertoires in COVID-19. The table came from immunoSEQ multiplex PCR; TCRdb's copy has only in-frame clones and leaves some out. Of some 94,000 clones listed, 80% to 90% are singletons. Sample: peripheral blood. The source is a human donor in a cohort sampled during active COVID-19. Both conserved end residues are part of each CDR3. A D gene is named only where the DNA matches it firmly. Clone size is not always given. Where it is, it says once, few, many or a class for expanded clones.

J: TRBJ1-2; size: NA; V: TRBV6-5; D: NA; CDR3: CASSFGSLRARYTF; DNA: TGTGCCAGCAGCTTCGGGAGCCTACGAGCTCGCTACACCTTC
J: TRBJ2-2; size: NA; V: TRBV30; D: TRBD1; CDR3: CAWSFGDRETTGELFF; DNA: TGTGCCTGGAGTTTTGGGGACAGGGAGACCACCGGGGAGCTGTTTTTT
J: TRBJ2-1; size: NA; V: TRBV10-3; D: NA; CDR3: CAISGESSYNEQFF; DNA: TGTGCCATCAGTGGGGAGAGCTCCTACAATGAGCAGTTCTTC
J: TRBJ2-5; size: NA; V: TRBV7-8; D: NA; CDR3: CASSSLQDFRETQYF; DNA: TGTGCCAGCAGCTCCTTGCAGGATTTCCGCGAGACCCAGTACTTC
J: TRBJ1-2; size: NA; V: TRBV9; D: TRBD1; CDR3: CASSAQTGNYGYTF; DNA: TGTGCCAGCAGCGCACAGACAGGGAACTATGGCTACACCTTC
J: TRBJ2-7; size: NA; V: TRBV6-4; D: TRBD1; CDR3: CASSDRQGCVEQYF; DNA: TGTGCCAGCAGTGACAGACAGGGGTGTGTGGAGCAGTACTTC
J: TRBJ1-5; size: NA; V: TRBV4-1; D: TRBD1; CDR3: CASSQDVYRGEKYSNQPQHF; DNA: TGCGCCAGCAGCCAAGATGTCTACAGGGGGGAGAAATATAGCAATCAGCCCCAGCATTTT
J: TRBJ1-2; size: NA; V: TRBV9; D: NA; CDR3: CASSVDGAAGDGYTF; DNA: TGTGCCAGCAGCGTGGATGGGGCAGCGGGGGATGGCTACACCTTC
J: TRBJ2-2; size: NA; V: TRBV7-8; D: TRBD2; CDR3: CASSLSSGGAGELFF; DNA: TGTGCCAGCAGCTTATCTAGCGGGGGGGCCGGGGAGCTGTTTTTT
J: TRBJ1-3; size: NA; V: TRBV5-1; D: TRBD1; CDR3: CASSLPQGSSGNTIYF; DNA: TGCGCCAGCAGCTTGCCACAGGGGAGCTCTGGAAACACCATATATTTT
J: TRBJ1-1; size: NA; V: TRBV5-4; D: TRBD1; CDR3: CASSLGTGWNTEAFF; DNA: TGTGCCAGCAGCCTGGGGACAGGGTGGAACACTGAAGCTTTCTTT
J: TRBJ2-1; size: NA; V: TRBV29-1; D: NA; CDR3: CSVEADEQFF; DNA: TGCAGCGTTGAAGCCGATGAGCAGTTCTTC
J: TRBJ2-7; size: NA; V: TRBV5-6; D: TRBD2; CDR3: CASSLDPAGGSYEQYF; DNA: TGTGCCAGCAGCTTGGATCCAGCGGGGGGTTCCTACGAGCAGTACTTC
J: TRBJ1-3; size: NA; V: TRBV30; D: NA; CDR3: CAWTQVTNSGNTIYF; DNA: TGTGCCTGGACCCAGGTCACGAACTCTGGAAACACCATATATTTT
J: TRBJ2-7; size: NA; V: TRBV5-1; D: TRBD2; CDR3: CASSPGLASHYEQYF; DNA: TGCGCCAGCAGCCCCGGACTAGCCTCTCACTACGAGCAGTACTTC
J: TRBJ1-1; size: NA; V: TRBV6-5; D: TRBD1; CDR3: CASSKRTGDYTEAFF; DNA: TGTGCCAGCAGCAAAAGGACAGGGGATTACACTGAAGCTTTCTTT
J: TRBJ1-1; size: once; V: TRBV29-1; D: NA; CDR3: CSVEIQEGTEAFF; DNA: TGCAGCGTTGAAATACAGGAGGGCACTGAAGCTTTCTTT
J: TRBJ1-5; size: once; V: TRBV15; D: TRBD1; CDR3: CATSIGTGYQPQHF; DNA: TGTGCCACCAGCATAGGGACAGGATATCAGCCCCAGCATTTT
J: TRBJ1-2; size: NA; V: TRBV7-3; D: NA; CDR3: CASSPAPGAGYGYTF; DNA: TGTGCCAGCAGCCCGGCTCCAGGGGCTGGCTATGGCTACACCTTC
J: TRBJ2-1; size: NA; V: TRBV7-9; D: TRBD1; CDR3: CASSLTRQGYYNEQFF; DNA: TGTGCCAGCAGCTTAACTAGACAGGGCTACTACAATGAGCAGTTCTTC
J: TRBJ1-6; size: NA; V: TRBV4-1; D: NA; CDR3: CASSQDISYNSPLHF; DNA: TGCGCCAGCAGCCAAGATATATCCTATAATTCACCCCTCCACTTT
J: TRBJ2-7; size: NA; V: TRBV29-1; D: NA; CDR3: CSVVGSSYEQYF; DNA: TGCAGCGTTGTAGGGAGCTCCTACGAGCAGTACTTC
J: TRBJ2-7; size: NA; V: TRBV2; D: TRBD2; CDR3: CASSISGSGSYEQYF; DNA: TGTGCCAGCAGTATAAGCGGGAGCGGGTCCTACGAGCAGTACTTC
J: TRBJ2-7; size: NA; V: TRBV6-5; D: NA; CDR3: CAVDSYEQYF; DNA: TGTGCCGTGGACAGCTACGAGCAGTACTTC
J: TRBJ2-3; size: NA; V: TRBV5-1; D: TRBD1; CDR3: CASKTGESTDTQYF; DNA: TGCGCCAGCAAAACAGGGGAGAGCACAGATACGCAGTATTTT
J: TRBJ2-7; size: NA; V: TRBV3-1/TRBV3-2; D: TRBD2; CDR3: CASSQLGTSGPYEQYF; DNA: TGTGCCAGCAGCCAACTAGGGACTAGCGGACCCTACGAGCAGTACTTC
J: TRBJ2-5; size: once; V: TRBV5-1; D: NA; CDR3: CASSSWGDLLVETQYF; DNA: TGCGCCAGCAGCTCTTGGGGGGATCTTCTGGTGGAGACCCAGTACTTC
J: TRBJ1-1; size: NA; V: TRBV3-1/TRBV3-2; D: TRBD1; CDR3: CASSQVGTGATFGTEAFF; DNA: TGTGCCAGCAGCCAAGTGGGGACAGGGGCCACCTTTGGAACTGAAGCTTTCTTT
J: TRBJ2-7; size: NA; V: TRBV11-3; D: TRBD1; CDR3: CASSSGTGPYEQYF; DNA: TGTGCCAGCAGCTCGGGGACAGGGCCCTACGAGCAGTACTTC
J: TRBJ2-3; size: NA; V: TRBV4-3; D: NA; CDR3: CASSPGVSTDTQYF; DNA: TGCGCCAGCAGCCCGGGGGTAAGCACAGATACGCAGTATTTT